This TCR beta chain was obtained from a study of beta chain features in type 1 diabetes (dated by TCRdb to the late 2010s). A note on the overall study: Mean age, gender distribution, total cell number and subset yield were not different between patients and healthy donors. A total of approximately 100,000,000 sorted cells were examined across all samples, and the number of cells per subset was strongly correlated with RNA yield. In the study, TCRB repertoires of sorted circulating CD4+ T cell subsets from recently diagnosed type 1 diabetes patients were compared with those of matched healthy donors. Whereas all 30 or so donors provided naive and central memory subsets, regulatory and stem cell-like memory subsets were isolated from just 8 patients and roughly 8 healthy donors.

V is trimmed back by 1 base and J by 1 base, and the junction contains 6 bases that no gene match accounts for. Spanning cysteine to phenylalanine, the CDR3 consists of 17 amino acids. Only CDR3 DNA is held: 51 bases, read in frame from base 1. CDR1 and CDR2, per the germline V gene, are MGHRA and YSYEKL. The entire amount of isolated RNA was reverse transcribed using the High Capacity cDNA Reverse Transcription Kit, so the sequenced TCRB transcripts were expressed ones. Deep immunoSEQ sequencing was performed on naive, central memory and regulatory T cell samples, with an average of roughly 3.6 million total reads per sample. Sorted cells were lysed in RLT buffer and RNA was extracted with DNase-treated RNeasy Micro or Mini kits, depending on cell number. Each cell subset was processed separately to prevent cross-contamination, with patient and healthy donor samples processed together. TCRB sequences were amplified from cDNA with the immunoSEQ multiplex PCR, producing 87-bp fragments spanning the CDR3 region. Sequencing of the amplicons was performed on the Illumina HiSeq platform. As for the original processing: PCR bias was computationally corrected using synthetic template baselines, reads within Hamming distance 2 were collapsed, and singletons that could not be merged were discarded. By aligning reads against IMGT, V, D and J genes, CDR3 length, and insertions or deletions at six rearrangement sites were assigned. Within each subset, clonotype counts were normalized to sorted cell number, and only after that were true diversity and Gini coefficients computed with the tcR R package. The overlap coefficient, calculated on TCRB nucleotide sequences, was used to measure repertoire sharing. TCRdb retrieved this table from immuneACCESS and kept in-frame rearrangements only. Not all clones are present; in checked studies, unresolved V genes account for under half, and no reason is known for the remainder. D and trimming were read from the DNA, whereas the V and J calls and clone size are those reported in that table. The sample yields 150,000 to 200,000 clones; 7.5% to 9.5% were counted once. Over 0.5% of the sample lies in the top ten.

The paper as a whole reports these results and caveats: Shorter templates might have been favored by PCR, but patient and control samples were amplified and corrected together, so both groups would have been affected equally by any skew. Because cDNA was sequenced instead of genomic DNA, highly expressing activated cells could be over-represented, though the groups showed no difference in activation or CD3 levels. At VDJ recombination sites, patients with type 1 diabetes made fewer insertions and deleted more nucleotides, a pattern implying thymic rearrangement abnormalities. Naive, central memory and regulatory TCRB repertoires appeared to be more alike among patients than among healthy donors. HLA sub-analyses involved small numbers of individuals, so any influence of HLA type on TCRB rearrangement remained unresolved. In all four CD4+ subsets, TCRB CDR3 length was moderately but significantly shorter in type 1 diabetes patients.

For this clone: Its antigen remains undetermined. No base quality values were provided; no much bigger clone lies one nucleotide off.

Each donor gave one peripheral blood draw, averaging roughly 100 mL, which was collected into heparinised tubes. Naive, central memory, regulatory and stem cell-like memory CD4+ T cells were sorted on a BD FACSAria II using a panel including CD45RO, CCR7, CD25, CD127, CD95 and CD27. Every sorted population had a purity above 98%. PBMCs were separated immediately by Lymphoprep density gradient centrifugation and were stained directly, without being cultured. So that batch effects would be minimized, each experiment stained and sorted samples in pairs, pairing one healthy donor with one patient. The clonotype comes from a woman aged 18 to 35 with type 1 diabetes. Here the chain combines TRBV4-1 and TRBJ1-5; 8 middle bases align to TRBD1. The specimen sequenced was central memory CD4+ T cells from blood. The CDR3 has the sequence CASSQVPGQESNQPQHF. The DNA sequence is given as TGCGCCAGCAGCCAAGTGCCGGGACAGGAAAGCAATCAGCCCCAGCATTTT.